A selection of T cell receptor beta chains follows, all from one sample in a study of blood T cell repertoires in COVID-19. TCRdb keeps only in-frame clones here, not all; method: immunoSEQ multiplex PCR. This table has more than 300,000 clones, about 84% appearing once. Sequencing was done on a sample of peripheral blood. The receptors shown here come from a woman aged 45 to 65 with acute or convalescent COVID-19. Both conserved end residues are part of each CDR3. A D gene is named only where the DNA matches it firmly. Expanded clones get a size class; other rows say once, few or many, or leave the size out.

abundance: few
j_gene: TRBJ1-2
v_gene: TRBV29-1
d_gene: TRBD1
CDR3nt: TGCAGCGTTGAAGATCCCGGGACAGGAGATGGCTACACCTTC
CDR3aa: CSVEDPGTGDGYTF

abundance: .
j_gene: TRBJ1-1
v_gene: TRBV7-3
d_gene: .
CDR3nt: TGTGCCAGCAGCTTGTCAATGAACACTGAAGCTTTCTTT
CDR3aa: CASSLSMNTEAFF

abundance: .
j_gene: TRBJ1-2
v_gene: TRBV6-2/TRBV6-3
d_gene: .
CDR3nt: TGTGCCAGCAGTCCCCGCGGTCGCGAGACCAACTATGGCTACACCTTC
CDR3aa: CASSPRGRETNYGYTF

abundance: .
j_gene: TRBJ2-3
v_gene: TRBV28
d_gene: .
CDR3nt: TGTGCCAGCAGAAAATATATACAGTTCCCCACAGATACGCAGTATTTT
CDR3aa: CASRKYIQFPTDTQYF

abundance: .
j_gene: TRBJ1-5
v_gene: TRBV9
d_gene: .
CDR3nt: TGTGCCAGCAGTGAGGACGGACTACGGCCCCAGCATTTT
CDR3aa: CASSEDGLRPQHF

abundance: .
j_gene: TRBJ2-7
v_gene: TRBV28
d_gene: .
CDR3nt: TGTGCCAGCAGTTCTCTGAGTGGGGCATACGAGCAGTACTTC
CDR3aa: CASSSLSGAYEQYF

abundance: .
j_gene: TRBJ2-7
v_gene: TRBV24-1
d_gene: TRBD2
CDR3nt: TGTGCCACCAGTGTTCTAGCGGGATCCACCTACGAGCAGTACTTC
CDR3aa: CATSVLAGSTYEQYF

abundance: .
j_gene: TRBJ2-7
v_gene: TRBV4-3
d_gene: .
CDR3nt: TGCGCCAGCAGCCAAGGTAACGAGCAGTACTTC
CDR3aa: CASSQGNEQYF

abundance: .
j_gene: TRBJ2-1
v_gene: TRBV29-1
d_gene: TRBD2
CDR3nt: TGCAGCGTTGACGGGGCTAGCGGGAGGGCCTACGATGAGCAGTTCTTC
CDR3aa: CSVDGASGRAYDEQFF

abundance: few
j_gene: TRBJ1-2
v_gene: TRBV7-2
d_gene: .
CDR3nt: TGTGCCAGCAGCTTTAACAGCTATGGCTACACCTTC
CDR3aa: CASSFNSYGYTF

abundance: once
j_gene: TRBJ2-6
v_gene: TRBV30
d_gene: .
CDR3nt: TGTGCCTGGACTAGCTCGACTGGGGCCAACGTCCTGACTTTC
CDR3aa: CAWTSSTGANVLTF

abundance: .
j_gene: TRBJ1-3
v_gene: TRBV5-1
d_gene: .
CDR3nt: TGCGCCAGCAGCTTGGCATCCTCTGGAAACACCATATATTTT
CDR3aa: CASSLASSGNTIYF

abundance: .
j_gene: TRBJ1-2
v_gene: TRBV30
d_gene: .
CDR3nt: TGTGCCTGGAGTGTACCCTCAGGCTATGGCTACACCTTC
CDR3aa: CAWSVPSGYGYTF

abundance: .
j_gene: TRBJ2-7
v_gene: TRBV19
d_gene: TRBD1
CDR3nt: TGTGCCAGTAGTCCGCCGCCGGGACAGAGCTTTTACGAGCAGTACTTC
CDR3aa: CASSPPPGQSFYEQYF

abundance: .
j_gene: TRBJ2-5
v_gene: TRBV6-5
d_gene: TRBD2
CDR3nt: TGTGCCAGCAGTTACTACAGCGGGAGGGCCCTAGAGACCCAGTACTTC
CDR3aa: CASSYYSGRALETQYF

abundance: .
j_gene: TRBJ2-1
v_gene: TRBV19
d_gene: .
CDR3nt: TGTGCCAGTAGTATAGATACCCGGGGACACCGAAACAATGAGCAGTTCTTC
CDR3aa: CASSIDTRGHRNNEQFF

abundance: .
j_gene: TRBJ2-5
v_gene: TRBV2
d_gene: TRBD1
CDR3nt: TGTGCCATCTGGACAGGGAAAGAGACCCAGTACTTC
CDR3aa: CAIWTGKETQYF

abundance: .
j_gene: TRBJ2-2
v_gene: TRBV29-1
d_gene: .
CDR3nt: TGCAGCGTTGCCCGGGGAGAGAACACCGGGGAGCTGTTTTTT
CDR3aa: CSVARGENTGELFF

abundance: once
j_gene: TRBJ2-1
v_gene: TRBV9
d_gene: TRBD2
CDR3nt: TGTGCCAGCAGCGGGACCGGGACTAGCGGATACAATGAGCAGTTCTTC
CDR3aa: CASSGTGTSGYNEQFF

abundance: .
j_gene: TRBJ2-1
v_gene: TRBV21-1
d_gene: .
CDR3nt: TGTGCCAGCAGCAAAGTTTCTGCGGGAGTCTACAATGAGCAGTTCTTC
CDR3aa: CASSKVSAGVYNEQFF

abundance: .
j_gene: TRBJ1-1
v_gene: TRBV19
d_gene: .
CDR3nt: TGTGCCAGACAGAGTCCCCTTATGAACACTGAAGCTTTCTTT
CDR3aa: CARQSPLMNTEAFF

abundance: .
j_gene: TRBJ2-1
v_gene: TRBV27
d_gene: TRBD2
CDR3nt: TGTGCCAGCAGTTGGACTAGCGGGGGGGGATCCTACAATGAGCAGTTCTTC
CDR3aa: CASSWTSGGGSYNEQFF

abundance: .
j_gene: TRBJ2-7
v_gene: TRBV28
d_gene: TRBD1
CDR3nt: TGTGCCAGCAGTTTATCTGGTGTTTACAGGGGGCACGAGCAGTACTTC
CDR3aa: CASSLSGVYRGHEQYF

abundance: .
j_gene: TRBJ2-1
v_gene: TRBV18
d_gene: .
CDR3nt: TGTGCCAGCTCATCAGGGACAAGCTCCTACAATGAGCAGTTCTTC
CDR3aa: CASSSGTSSYNEQFF

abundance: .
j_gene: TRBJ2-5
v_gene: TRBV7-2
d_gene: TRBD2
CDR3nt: TGTGCCAGCAGCTTAGCTAGCGGGGGGGGCCAAGAGACCCAGTACTTC
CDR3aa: CASSLASGGGQETQYF

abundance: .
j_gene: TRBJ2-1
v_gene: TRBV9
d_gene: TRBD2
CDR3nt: TGTGCCAGCAGCATCTGGACTAGCTCGAACCTCGATGAGCAGTTCTTC
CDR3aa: CASSIWTSSNLDEQFF

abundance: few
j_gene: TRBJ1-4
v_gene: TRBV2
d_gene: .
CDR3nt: TGTGCCAGCAGTGAAAGGGACTGGAATGAAAAACTGTTTTTT
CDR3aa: CASSERDWNEKLFF

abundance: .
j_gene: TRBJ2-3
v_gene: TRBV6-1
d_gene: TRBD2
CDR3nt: TGTGCCAGCAGTGAAGGACTAGCGGGAGGGTCATATGATACGCAGTATTTT
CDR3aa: CASSEGLAGGSYDTQYF

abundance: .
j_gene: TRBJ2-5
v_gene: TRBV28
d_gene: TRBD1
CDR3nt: TGTGCCAGCAGTTCCTTCGGGACAGGGATCCAAGAGACCCAGTACTTC
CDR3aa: CASSSFGTGIQETQYF

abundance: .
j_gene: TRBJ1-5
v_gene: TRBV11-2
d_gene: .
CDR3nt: TGTGCCAGCAGCCTCCTACGGGGTGTAGGTCAGCCCCAGCATTTT
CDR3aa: CASSLLRGVGQPQHF

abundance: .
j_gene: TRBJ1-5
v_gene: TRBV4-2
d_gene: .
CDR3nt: TGTGCCAGCAGCCAAGATGTAAGAACGGGGGGGGATCAGCCCCAGCATTTT
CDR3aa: CASSQDVRTGGDQPQHF

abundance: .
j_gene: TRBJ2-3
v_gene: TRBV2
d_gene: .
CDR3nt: TGTGCCAGCAGTCCTTATAGCGGCAGCACAGATACGCAGTATTTT
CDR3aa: CASSPYSGSTDTQYF

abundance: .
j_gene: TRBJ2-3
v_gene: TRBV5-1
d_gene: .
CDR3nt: TGCGCCAGCAGCTCCAGTTCTAGCATCACAGATACGCAGTATTTT
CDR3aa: CASSSSSSITDTQYF

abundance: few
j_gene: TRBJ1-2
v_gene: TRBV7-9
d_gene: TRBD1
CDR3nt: TGTGCCAGCAGCATGACAGGGGAGAGGGGCTACACCTTC
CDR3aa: CASSMTGERGYTF

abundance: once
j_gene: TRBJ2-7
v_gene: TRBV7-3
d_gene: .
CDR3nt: TGTGCCAGCCGGAGAGGGATAACCTACGAGCAGTACTTC
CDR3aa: CASRRGITYEQYF

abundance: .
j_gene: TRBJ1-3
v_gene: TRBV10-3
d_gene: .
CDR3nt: TGTGCCATCAAATCAGGGTTTGGTGGAAACACCATATATTTT
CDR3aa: CAIKSGFGGNTIYF

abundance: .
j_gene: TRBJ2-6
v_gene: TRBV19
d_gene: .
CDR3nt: TGTGCCAGTAGAGATCTCGGGACGCGACCAGGGGCTGGGGCCAACGTCCTGACTTTC
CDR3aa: CASRDLGTRPGAGANVLTF

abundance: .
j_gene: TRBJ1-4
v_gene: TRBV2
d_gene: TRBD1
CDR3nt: TGTGCCAGCAGTGAATTGAGGACAGGCCTCGGTTGGAATGAAAAACTGTTTTTT
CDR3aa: CASSELRTGLGWNEKLFF

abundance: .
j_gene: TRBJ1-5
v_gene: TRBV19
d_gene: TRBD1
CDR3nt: TGTGCCAGTAGTACGACAGGGGGTTATAGCAATCAGCCCCAGCATTTT
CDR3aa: CASSTTGGYSNQPQHF

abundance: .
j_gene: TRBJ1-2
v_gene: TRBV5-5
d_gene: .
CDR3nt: TGTGCCAGCAGCTTGGGAGTCCCCCAACAGACTGGCTACACCTTC
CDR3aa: CASSLGVPQQTGYTF

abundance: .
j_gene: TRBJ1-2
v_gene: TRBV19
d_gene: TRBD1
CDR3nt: TGTGCCAGTAGTACCCCGGACAGGGGGTCCTATGGCTACACCTTC
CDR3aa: CASSTPDRGSYGYTF

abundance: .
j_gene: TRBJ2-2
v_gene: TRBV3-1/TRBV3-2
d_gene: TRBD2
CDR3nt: TGTGCCAGCAGCCCGGCTAGCGGGAGCTCCGGGGAGCTGTTTTTT
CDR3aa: CASSPASGSSGELFF

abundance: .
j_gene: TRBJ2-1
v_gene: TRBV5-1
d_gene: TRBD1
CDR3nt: TGCGCCAGCGGCCGGGACAGTACTATAAATGAGCAGTTCTTC
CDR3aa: CASGRDSTINEQFF

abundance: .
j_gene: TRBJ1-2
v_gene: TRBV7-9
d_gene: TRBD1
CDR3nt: TGTGCCAGCAGCTTAGAGGTCTGGGGACAGAGAGCTAACTATGGCTACACCTTC
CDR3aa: CASSLEVWGQRANYGYTF

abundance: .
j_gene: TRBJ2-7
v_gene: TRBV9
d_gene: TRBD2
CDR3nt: TGTGCCAGCAGCGTAGGTGGGTGGGAGGGATACGAGCAGTACTTC
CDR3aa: CASSVGGWEGYEQYF

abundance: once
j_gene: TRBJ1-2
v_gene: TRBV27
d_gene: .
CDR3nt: TGTGCCAGCAGTATGACAGGTTATGGCTACACCTTC
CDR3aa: CASSMTGYGYTF

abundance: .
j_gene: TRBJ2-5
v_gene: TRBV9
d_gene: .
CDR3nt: TGTGCCATTTTGTCGAGGGCAGAGACCCAGTACTTC
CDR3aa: CAILSRAETQYF

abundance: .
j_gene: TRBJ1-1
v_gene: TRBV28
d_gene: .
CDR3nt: TGTGCCAGCAGGCGACTTCAGAACACTGAAGCTTTCTTT
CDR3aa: CASRRLQNTEAFF

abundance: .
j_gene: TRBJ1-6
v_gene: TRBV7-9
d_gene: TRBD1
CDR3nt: TGTGCCAGCAGCAATAACCAAGGGGGCATTAATTCACCCCTCCACTTT
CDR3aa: CASSNNQGGINSPLHF

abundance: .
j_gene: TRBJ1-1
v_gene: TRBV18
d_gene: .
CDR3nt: TGTGCCAGCTCACCACAAAACTTGAACACTGAAGCTTTCTTT
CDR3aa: CASSPQNLNTEAFF

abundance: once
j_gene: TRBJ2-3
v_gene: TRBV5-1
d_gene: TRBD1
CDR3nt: TGCGCCAGCAGCTTGGGGACAGGTAACACAGATACGCAGTATTTT
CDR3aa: CASSLGTGNTDTQYF

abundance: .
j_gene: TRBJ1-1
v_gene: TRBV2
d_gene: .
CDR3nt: TGTGCCGACGTACAGGGTGAAGCTTTCTTT
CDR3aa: CADVQGEAFF

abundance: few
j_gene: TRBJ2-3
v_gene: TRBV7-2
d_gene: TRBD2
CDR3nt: TGTGCCAGCAGCTCAAGGACTAGCGGAGGGAGTGATACGCAGTATTTT
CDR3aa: CASSSRTSGGSDTQYF

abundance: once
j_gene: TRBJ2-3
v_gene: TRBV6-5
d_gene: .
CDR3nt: TGTGCCAGCAGTTACTCGAGAGGGAGCACAGATACGCAGTATTTT
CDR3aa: CASSYSRGSTDTQYF

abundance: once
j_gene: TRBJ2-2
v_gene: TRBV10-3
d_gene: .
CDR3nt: TGTGCCATCAGTGAGTCCTTATCCGCCGGGGAGCTGTTTTTT
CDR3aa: CAISESLSAGELFF

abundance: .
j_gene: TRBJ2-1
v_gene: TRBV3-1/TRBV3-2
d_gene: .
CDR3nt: TGTGCCAGCAGCCAAGAGGCAACCGCAGGAAATGAGCAGTTCTTC
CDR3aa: CASSQEATAGNEQFF

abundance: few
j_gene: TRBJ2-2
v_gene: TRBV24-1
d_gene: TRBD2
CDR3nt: TGTGCCACCAGTGGCTTGCGGGGGACTAGCGCGTCCACCGGGGAGCTGTTTTTT
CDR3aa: CATSGLRGTSASTGELFF

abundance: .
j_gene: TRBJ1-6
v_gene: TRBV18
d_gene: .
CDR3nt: TGTGCCAGCTCACCACGCGGGAGCTATAATTCACCCCTCCACTTT
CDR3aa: CASSPRGSYNSPLHF

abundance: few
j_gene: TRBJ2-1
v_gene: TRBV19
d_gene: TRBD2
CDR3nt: TGTGCCAGTAGTATGACTAGCGGGGACTACAATGAGCAGTTCTTC
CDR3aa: CASSMTSGDYNEQFF

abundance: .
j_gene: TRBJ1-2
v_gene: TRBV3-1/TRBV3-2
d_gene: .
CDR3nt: TGTGCCAGCAGCCAGGAGGGACGTGGCTACACCTTC
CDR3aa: CASSQEGRGYTF